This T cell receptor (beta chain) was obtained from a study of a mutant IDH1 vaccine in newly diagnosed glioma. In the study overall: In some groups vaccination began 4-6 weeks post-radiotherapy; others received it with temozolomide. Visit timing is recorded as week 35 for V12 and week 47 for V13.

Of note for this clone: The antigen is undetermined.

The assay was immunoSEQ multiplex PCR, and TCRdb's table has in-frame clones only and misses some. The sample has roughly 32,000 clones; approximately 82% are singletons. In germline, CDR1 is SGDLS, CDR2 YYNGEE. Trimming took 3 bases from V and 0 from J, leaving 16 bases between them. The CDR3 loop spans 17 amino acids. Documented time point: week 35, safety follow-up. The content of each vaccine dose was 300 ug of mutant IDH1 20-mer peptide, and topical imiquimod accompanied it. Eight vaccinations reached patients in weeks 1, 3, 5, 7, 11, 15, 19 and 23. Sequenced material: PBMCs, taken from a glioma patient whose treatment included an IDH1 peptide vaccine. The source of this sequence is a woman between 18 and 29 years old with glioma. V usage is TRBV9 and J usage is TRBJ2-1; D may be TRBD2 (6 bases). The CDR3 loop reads CASSALGGLSSYNEQFF. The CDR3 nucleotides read TGTGCCAGCAGCGCCCTCGGGGGACTGAGCTCCTACAATGAGCAGTTCTTC.